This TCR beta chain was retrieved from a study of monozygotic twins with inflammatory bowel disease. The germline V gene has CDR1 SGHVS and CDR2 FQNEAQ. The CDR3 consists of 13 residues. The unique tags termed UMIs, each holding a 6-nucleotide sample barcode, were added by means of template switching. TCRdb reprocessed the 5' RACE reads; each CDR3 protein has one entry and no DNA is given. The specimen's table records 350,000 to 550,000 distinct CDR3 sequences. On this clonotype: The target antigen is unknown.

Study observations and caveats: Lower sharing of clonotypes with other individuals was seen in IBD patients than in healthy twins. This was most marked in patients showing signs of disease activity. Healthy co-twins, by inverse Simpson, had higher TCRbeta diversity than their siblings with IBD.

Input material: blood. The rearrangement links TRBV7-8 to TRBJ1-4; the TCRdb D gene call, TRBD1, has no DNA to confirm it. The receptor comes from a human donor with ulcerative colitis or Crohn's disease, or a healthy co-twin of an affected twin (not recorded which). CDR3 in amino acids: CASSGTGPEKLFF.